This T cell receptor (beta chain) came from a study of breast tumors, draining lymph nodes, adjacent tissues. TCRdb re-called the multiplex PCR reads through MiXCR, storing one row per CDR3 protein. The sample yields hundreds of thousands of distinct CDR3 sequences, around 32% seen once. This clonotype was recorded at least ten times. The germline CDR1 and CDR2 sequences are DFQATT and SNEGSKA (reference sequence). J gave up 1 base and V 1 base, and 6 bases lay outside the gene matches. This CDR3 has 16 amino acids. Samples came from axillary lymph nodes draining the breast cancer. Material for sequencing was axillary lymph node tissue. The chain carries TRBV20-1 and TRBJ2-5, with 10 bases matching TRBD2. The clonotype originates from a female donor with breast cancer. Some clones in this sample may be carry-over from other donors' samples. DNA for the CDR3: TGCAGTGCTAGAGTGGGGACTAGCGTGTCCCAAGAGACCCAGTACTTC. Its protein is CSARVGTSVSQETQYF.